The 21 T cell receptor beta chains given below trace back to one sample, sequenced in a study of OX40 agonist ivuxolimab in advanced cancers. Produced via immunoSEQ multiplex PCR; TCRdb's table is partial and in-frame only. Of about 79,000 clones listed, about 84% were seen once; the top ten hold roughly 0.5%. The source material was CD4+ or CD8+ T cells sorted from blood, sampled in a trial of the OX40 agonist ivuxolimab. These receptors came from an adult with an advanced solid tumor such as melanoma, head and neck, liver or kidney cancer.

This chain links TRBV9 with TRBJ2-1, with TRBD2 matching 10 bases. Looked up from germline, CDR1 is SGDLS and CDR2 is YYNGEE. The trim removed 5 bases at V and 0 bases at J, leaving 17 bases unmatched. This CDR3 contains 20 residues. The CDR3, as DNA: TGTGCCAGCAGTTTCCCAGCTGCTAGCGGGGGACACAGCTCCTACAATGAGCAGTTCTTC. As protein: CASSFPAASGGHSSYNEQFF.

V is TRBV11-1 and J is TRBJ2-7, with TRBD2 as a possible D gene (6 bases). The V and J ends lost 5 bases and 3 bases respectively, with 11 bases between them. The CDR3 has 13 residues. CDR1 and CDR2 from the germline V gene are SGHAT and FQDESV (reference sequence). The CDR3 protein is CASSPYGGYEQYF. The DNA for the CDR3 is TGTGCCAGCAGCCCCTACGGGGGCTACGAGCAGTACTTC.

This clone was counted only a few times. The rearrangement uses TRBV11-1 and TRBJ1-6; no firm D call. CDR3 size: 13 residues. Germline V gives CDR1 SGHAT, CDR2 FQDESV (reference sequence). Trimming took off 3 bases at V and 11 bases at J, with 11 bases between the two ends. Here the CDR3 DNA reads TGTGCCAGCAGCTTCTCGCGGGAAACACCCCTCCACTTT. Encoded protein: CASSFSRETPLHF.

This chain uses TRBV6-5 with TRBJ1-1; 10 bases match TRBD1. This CDR3 comprises 15 residues. Germline lookup yields CDR1 MNHEY and CDR2 SVGAGI. Germline trimming cut 2 bases from V and 7 bases from J; bases unmatched to any gene: 7. The CDR3 coding sequence is TGTGCCAGCAGTTACGACAGACAGGGGGCGATTGAAGCTTTCTTT. It encodes CASSYDRQGAIEAFF.

The chain uses TRBV5-4 and TRBJ2-4; 12 positions match TRBD2. Trimming removed 0 bases from V and 0 bases from J; junction bases left unmatched: 10. Germline-derived CDR1 and CDR2 are SGHNT and YYREEE (reference sequence). This CDR3 comprises 20 residues. CDR3 loop: CASSLADASGRVGAKNIQYF. The DNA for the CDR3 is TGTGCCAGCAGCTTGGCCGACGCTAGCGGGAGGGTGGGAGCCAAAAACATTCAGTACTTC.

This clone has a handful of counts. This sample also contains other DNA sequences that code for the same CDR3. The rearrangement joins TRBV27 to TRBJ2-2, with 15 bases aligning to TRBD2. The germline V gene has CDR1 MNHEY and CDR2 SMNVEV (reference sequence). Germline trimming cut 0 bases from V and 6 bases from J; bases unmatched to any gene: 2. This CDR3 comprises 17 residues. CDR3 sequence (DNA): TGTGCCAGCAGTTTATCGGGACTAGCGGGAGGTCCCGGGGAGCTGTTTTTT. This gives the protein CASSLSGLAGGPGELFF.

The chain has TRBV10-3 and TRBJ2-7; D tentatively reads TRBD1 or TRBD2 (6 bases each). Germline CDR1 reads ENHRY; CDR2 reads SYGVKD. The ends were cut back, 3 bases at V and 2 bases at J, with 11 bases in the middle. The CDR3 consists of 14 residues. The CDR3 DNA follows: TGTGCCATCAGTGACGGGGGCCTTCCCTACGAGCAGTACTTC. Its protein product is CAISDGGLPYEQYF.

The sample holds one count of this clone. The gene calls are TRBV6-6 and TRBJ1-5, with 7 bases aligning to TRBD1. J gave up 2 bases and V 5 bases, and 3 bases lay outside the gene matches. CDR1 is MNHNY, CDR2 SVGAGI, per germline (reference sequence). The CDR3 spans 14 residues. The CDR3 DNA follows: TGTGCCAGCAGTCACAGGGGTGGCAATCAGCCCCAGCATTTT. This gives the protein CASSHRGGNQPQHF.

V is TRBV25-1 and J is TRBJ2-5; TRBD2 matches at 7 bases. Germline CDR1 reads MGHDK; CDR2 reads SYGVNS. The CDR3 is 16 amino acids. With 1 base clipped from V and 5 bases from J, the junction kept 10 bases outside the gene matches. The CDR3 loop reads CASSEFRDYASETQYF. The CDR3 DNA is TGTGCCAGCAGTGAATTCCGGGACTACGCCTCGGAGACCCAGTACTTC.

Worth noting for this clone: Different DNA sequences within this sample yield the same CDR3. This chain links TRBV6-5 with TRBJ2-7; the D is unclear. The germline V and J ends were trimmed by 0 bases and 1 base, with 7 bases remaining between them. CDR3 size: 14 residues. CDR1 is MNHEY and CDR2 is SVGAGI in the germline V gene. CDR3 DNA: TGTGCCAGCAGTTACTCAGGCGGTTCCTACGAGCAGTACTTC. Residues: CASSYSGGSYEQYF.

The gene calls are TRBV28 and TRBJ2-7; the D is unclear. This CDR3 is built from 12 residues. Germline values: CDR1 MDHEN, CDR2 SYDVKM. CDR3 in amino acids: CASSSGWTVPLV. The CDR3 DNA follows: TGTGCCAGCAGTTCCGGGTGGACGGTCCCACTTGTG.

The V call is TRBV5-1, the J call TRBJ1-1; D unclear. V gave up 1 base and J gave up 1 base, with 14 bases separating them. Germline V CDR1 and CDR2: SGHRS, YFSETQ. This CDR3 comprises 16 residues. The CDR3 nucleotides read TGCGCCAGCAGCTTGCAGGCGGGAGGGTCGAACACTGAAGCTTTCTTT. It specifies CASSLQAGGSNTEAFF.

This chain's CDR3 is CASSDSRDTTGTDTQYF. CDR3 in DNA: TGCGCCAGCAGTGACTCACGGGACACGACGGGCACAGATACGCAGTATTTT. This chain connects TRBV10-1 to TRBJ2-3; TRBD1 might be the D (6 bases). Germline CDR1 and CDR2: WNHNN and SYGVQD (reference sequence). The CDR3 has 17 amino acids. Trimming stripped 3 bases from V and 1 base from J, with 17 bases between.

The chain has TRBV10-1 and TRBJ1-3; D may be TRBD1 (6 bases). CDR3 size: 14 residues. CDR1 and CDR2 (germline): WNHNN, SYGVQD (reference sequence). V lost 8 bases and J 0 bases, leaving 11 bases between the germline ends. The DNA for the CDR3 is TGCGCCAGCGGGAGGGGGTACTCTGGAAACACCATATATTTT. This translates into CASGRGYSGNTIYF.

The CDR3 DNA reads TGTGCCAGTAGTATAGGAGTATCTAGCGGGACACTCACAGATACGCAGTATTTT. Translated: CASSIGVSSGTLTDTQYF. The chain joins TRBV19 to TRBJ2-3, with 9 bases lining up with TRBD2. CDR1 is LNHDA, CDR2 SQIVND, per germline (reference sequence). V shed 1 base, J shed 2 bases, and the junction held 10 bases outside the gene matches. The CDR3 is made up of 18 amino acids.

This clone was observed a single time. The chain links TRBV12-5 to TRBJ1-1, with no clear D. CDR1 LGHNT and CDR2 FRNRAP come from the germline V gene. V lost 6 bases and J 5 bases, leaving 10 bases between the germline ends. The CDR3 runs to 12 residues. The CDR3 loop reads CASGETGTEAFF. The CDR3, as DNA: TGTGCTAGTGGCGAAACCGGGACTGAAGCTTTCTTT.

V usage is TRBV20-1 and J usage is TRBJ2-7, with 8 bases matching TRBD2. Germline-derived CDR1 and CDR2 are DFQATT and SNEGSKA (reference sequence). With 6 bases clipped from V and 10 bases from J, the junction kept 8 bases outside the gene matches. The CDR3 runs 11 residues. The CDR3, as DNA: TGCAGTGCAGGTCGGGAGGGCACCCAGTACTTC. Translating gives CSAGREGTQYF.

This clone has a single count. This chain links TRBV11-3 with TRBJ2-3; 8 bases agree with TRBD2. The CDR3 is made up of 15 amino acids. Trimming took 2 bases from V and 5 from J; bases not matched to a gene: 6. Germline-derived CDR1 and CDR2 are SGHNT and YENEEA. The CDR3 loop is CASSLSAGGGDTQYF. The CDR3 region has the DNA TGTGCCAGCAGCTTATCGGCCGGGGGGGGAGATACGCAGTATTTT.

The rearrangement joins TRBV18 to TRBJ1-6; TRBD1 matches at 7 bases. The V segment lost 3 bases and the J segment 9 bases; nucleotides outside the gene matches: 5. Germline loops: CDR1 KGHSH, CDR2 LQKENI. The CDR3 is 14 residues long. DNA of the CDR3: TGTGCCAGCTCACCTGACAGGGTACGTTCACCCCTCCACTTT. It encodes CASSPDRVRSPLHF.

J is TRBJ1-1 and V is TRBV6-6; 7 positions match TRBD1. Germline CDR1 is MNHNY and CDR2 is SVGAGI (reference sequence). Losses at the gene ends were 5 bases for V and 9 bases for J; bases not matched to a gene: 6. The CDR3 runs 12 residues. CDR3 nucleotides: TGTGCCAGCAGTACTCGACAGGGAAAAGCTTTCTTT. This translates into CASSTRQGKAFF.

The chain couples TRBV28 to TRBJ2-3, with TRBD2 identical over 11 bases. The ends lost 7 bases at V and 7 bases at J; junction bases unmatched: 10. This CDR3 region has 15 residues. Germline CDR1 MDHEN, CDR2 SYDVKM. The CDR3 protein is CASIASGGPLNTQYF. CDR3 nucleotides: TGTGCCAGCATCGCTAGCGGGGGGCCGCTCAATACGCAGTATTTT. Drawing the rest from reference TRBV28 and TRBJ2-3, the complete variable domain is DVKVTQSSRYLVKRTGEKVFLECVQDMDHENMFWYRQDPGLGLRLIYFSYDVKMKEKGDIPEGYSVSREKKERFSLILESASTNQTSMYLCASIASGGPLNTQYFGPGTRLTVL.